This note documents a single T cell receptor (beta chain) sequence. This clonotype was counted only a few times. The specificity of this receptor is unknown. One junction end disagrees with the germline gene, perhaps due to a read error. Donors were roughly 40 systemically healthy Caucasian individuals from Russia aged roughly 6 to 100 years. Around 10 milliliters of peripheral blood were drawn from each donor into EDTA-treated Vacutainer tubes. Ficoll-Paque density-gradient centrifugation was used to isolate PBMCs, with at least 7 million obtained per sample. Total RNA was extracted from PBMCs with Trizol reagent, with at least 5 micrograms obtained per sample. For every donor, flow cytometry on a PBMC aliquot measured the percentage of naive CD45RAhigh/CD27high T cells. The entry originates in a study of blood T cells in healthy people across ages (dated by TCRdb to between 2014 and 2017). In terms of the full investigation: In model experiments, template switching captured roughly one uniquely barcoded TCR beta cDNA molecule for every two T cells. Two additional independent replicas of 1 million unique cDNA reads from the same blood draw were analyzed for two donors (one aged 18 to 29 and one aged 80 or older). Four age groups were formed from the donors: young (average 16 years), middle-aged (around 39), aged (roughly 59) and long-lived (about 80). To track age-related changes in TCR beta repertoire diversity, the study relied on deep sequencing normalized with unique cDNA molecular identifiers.

Receptor amplification or capture employed 5' RACE. The sequencing machine was an Illumina HiSeq 2500. A second PCR of roughly 7 to 11 cycles was run with a J-beta primer mix and a sample-barcoded 5' primer. A template-switch 5' adaptor carrying 12 random nucleotides introduced a unique molecular identifier onto each TCR beta cDNA molecule. Each sample yielded at least 2.5 million CDR3-containing paired-end reads. First-strand cDNA synthesis was performed from all RNA using the Mint cDNA synthesis kit, with priming by a TRBC-specific oligonucleotide. All cDNA was treated with uracil-DNA glycosylase and then went through a first 18-cycle PCR with the universal primers M1SS and BC2_uni_R. In the original analysis: Normalization of each sample was performed by random selection of 1 million high-quality reads, each carrying a distinct molecular identifier. Instead of being binned into consensus sequences, reads with shared molecular identifiers were discarded. MiTCR, set to a Q25 quality threshold and the strictest error-elimination algorithm, was used for CDR3 identification, clonotype clustering and error correction. A nonparametric unseen species model with Euler transformation was used to estimate a lower bound on total TCR beta diversity. The public reads were run again by TCRdb, first through fastp at Q25 and then through MiXCR, and only productive beta chains were kept. Rows with one shared CDR3 protein collapse into an entry with the most common genes and DNA. TCRdb, rather than the study authors, made the V and J calls. The sample includes about 800,000 distinct CDR3 sequences, with 20% to 30% observed a single time. The ten largest make up roughly 3.8% of the sample.

Study-wide findings and limitations: The CMV infection status of donors was not known, potentially confounding age-related changes in expanded clonotypes. Because profiling used bulk unsorted PBMCs, naive and antigen-experienced compartments could not be compared conclusively. The percentage of naive T cells measured by flow cytometry correlated strongly with observed TCR beta diversity. Compared with the aged group, more naive CD4+ T cells, fewer expanded clones and increased TCR diversity were shown by the long-lived group, suggesting age selection. Estimates of total diversity based on one million sequenced T cells were regarded as lower bounds and as underestimates. As age increased, observed TCR beta diversity per million T cells dropped in a roughly linear way, and a significant reduction was already evident by age around 41.

These data are also associated with another study on T cells of mothers and their children. Drawing on the second study: The donors were nine systemically healthy Caucasian individuals, made up of three mothers and their six children. cDNA synthesis consumed the entire amount of extracted RNA, loaded at approximately 1.6 ug RNA in each 15 ul reaction. In the second PCR, the M1S primer added sample barcodes and 2-4 random nucleotides. Each mother yielded over 10 million TCR beta CDR3 reads and each child 3 million or so reads. Thymic selection similarly shapes TCR recombination output in related and unrelated pairs, with minor effect from inherited differences. Related mother-child pairs always showed normalized repertoire overlap that was slightly higher than in unrelated mother-child pairs, though the difference was never significant. No persistent microchimeric T cell clones were found, with a detection sensitivity of 85 to 100 clones per million clonotypes. Deep NGS was used in the study to compare the TCR beta repertoires of mothers and children and to look for features that separate related mother-child pairs from unrelated individuals. On average, the children were 11 +/- 4 years old, while the mothers were around 40 +/- 4 years old. After adapter ligation with NEBNext reagents, the libraries were sequenced on Illumina HiSeq 2000 with 100+100 nt paired-end reads. To prevent cross-contamination, the mother and child libraries were prepared one month apart and sequenced in separate runs. For each donor, between about 500,000 and 2,100,000 distinct TCR beta clonotypes were identified. Naive TCR beta clonotypes were estimated from low-frequency clonotypes matched to each donor's FACS-determined naive share, without sorting.

This sequence originates from a boy younger than 18 in good health. The material sequenced was blood.

The CDR3 in this case is CASSLGSGTSGQHRGEQYF. The nucleotide sequence is given as TGTGCCAGCAGTTTAGGTTCCGGGACTAGCGGGCAGCACCGGGGTGAGCAGTACTTC. The V and J segments used are TRBV7-9 and TRBJ2-7; 12 bases in the junction line up with TRBD2. Via the germline V gene (reference sequence), CDR1 is SEHNR and CDR2 FQNEAQ. The CDR3 starts with the cysteine, ends with the phenylalanine, and has 19 residues. The read is trimmed to its CDR3 DNA, 57 bases read in frame from base 1.